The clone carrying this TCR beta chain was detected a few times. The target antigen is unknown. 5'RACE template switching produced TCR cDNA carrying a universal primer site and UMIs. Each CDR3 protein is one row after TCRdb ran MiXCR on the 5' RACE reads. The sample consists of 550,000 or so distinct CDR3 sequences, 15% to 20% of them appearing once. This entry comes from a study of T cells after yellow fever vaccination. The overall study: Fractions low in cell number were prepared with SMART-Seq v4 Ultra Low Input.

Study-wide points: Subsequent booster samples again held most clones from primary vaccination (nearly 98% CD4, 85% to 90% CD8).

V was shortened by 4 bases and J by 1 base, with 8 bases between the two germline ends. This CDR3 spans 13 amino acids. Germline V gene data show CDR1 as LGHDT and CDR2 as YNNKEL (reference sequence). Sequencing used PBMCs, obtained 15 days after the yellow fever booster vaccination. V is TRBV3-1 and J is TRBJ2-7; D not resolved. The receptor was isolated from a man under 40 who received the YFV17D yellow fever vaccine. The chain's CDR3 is CASSPEPSYEQYF. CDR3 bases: TGTGCCAGCAGCCCGGAACCTTCCTACGAGCAGTACTTC.